The clone carrying this T cell receptor (beta chain) was recorded many times. Using immunoSEQ multiplex PCR, the repertoire was profiled, and TCRdb retains in-frame clones only, with some absent. The sample contains about 180,000 clones, just over 85% of which appear only once. This record belongs to a study of blood T cell repertoires in COVID-19. V dropped 0 bases and J dropped 6 bases, with 3 bases sitting between them. The germline V gene encodes CDR1 SGHNT and CDR2 YYREEE (reference sequence). CDR3 length: 11 residues. This sequence was found in a man in his fifties with active or convalescent COVID-19. The chain has TRBV5-4 and TRBJ2-5; D is uncertain. The sequenced sample was peripheral blood. CDR3 sequence reads: CASSLAQTQYF. CDR3 DNA sequence: TGTGCCAGCAGCTTGGCTCAGACCCAGTACTTC.